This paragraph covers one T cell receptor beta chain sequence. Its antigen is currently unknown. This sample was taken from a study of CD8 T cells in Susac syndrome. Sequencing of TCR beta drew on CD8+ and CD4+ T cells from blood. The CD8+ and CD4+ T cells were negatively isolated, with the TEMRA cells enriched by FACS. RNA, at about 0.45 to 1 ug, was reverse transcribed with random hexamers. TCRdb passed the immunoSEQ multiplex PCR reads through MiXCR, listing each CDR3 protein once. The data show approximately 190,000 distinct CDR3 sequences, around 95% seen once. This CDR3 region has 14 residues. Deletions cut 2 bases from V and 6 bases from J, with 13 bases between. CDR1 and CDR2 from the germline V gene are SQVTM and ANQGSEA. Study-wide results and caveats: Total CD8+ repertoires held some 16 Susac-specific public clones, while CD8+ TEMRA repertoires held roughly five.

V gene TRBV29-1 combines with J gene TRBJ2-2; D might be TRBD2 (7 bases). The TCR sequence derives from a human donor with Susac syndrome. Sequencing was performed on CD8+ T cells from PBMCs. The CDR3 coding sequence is TGCAGCGTTGAATCCCCGGGGGGCGCCGGGGAGCTGTTTTTT. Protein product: CSVESPGGAGELFF.